The 2 T cell receptor beta chains given below trace back to one sample, sequenced in a study of cytomegalovirus exposure and HLA in healthy donors. The PCR contained 60 Vbeta and 13 Jbeta primers. Some clones are missing from TCRdb's copy, which holds only in-frame ones; the method was immunoSEQ multiplex PCR. The sample holds over 150,000 clones, over 75% seen once. Specimen: PBMCs. The receptors shown here come from a woman in her forties or fifties in good health and CMV-seropositive.

This chain links TRBV18 with TRBJ2-1, with 7 nucleotides matching TRBD2. The CDR3 has 16 residues. Germline trimming cut 3 bases from V and 4 bases from J; bases unmatched to any gene: 9. Germline lookup yields CDR1 KGHSH and CDR2 LQKENI. The CDR3 nucleotides read TGTGCCAGCTCACCTCTCGCTAGCGGCTATTACAATGAGCAGTTCTTC. Protein sequence: CASSPLASGYYNEQFF.

The chain employs TRBV19 and TRBJ1-5; weak D call: TRBD1 (6 bases). The V gene lost 3 bases and the J gene lost 6 bases, with 15 bases spanning the gap. CDR1 and CDR2 (germline): LNHDA, SQIVND (reference sequence). The CDR3 totals 15 residues. This chain's CDR3 is CASSIGGAGRQPQHF. CDR3 DNA: TGTGCCAGTAGTATCGGGGGGGCAGGTCGTCAGCCCCAGCATTTT.